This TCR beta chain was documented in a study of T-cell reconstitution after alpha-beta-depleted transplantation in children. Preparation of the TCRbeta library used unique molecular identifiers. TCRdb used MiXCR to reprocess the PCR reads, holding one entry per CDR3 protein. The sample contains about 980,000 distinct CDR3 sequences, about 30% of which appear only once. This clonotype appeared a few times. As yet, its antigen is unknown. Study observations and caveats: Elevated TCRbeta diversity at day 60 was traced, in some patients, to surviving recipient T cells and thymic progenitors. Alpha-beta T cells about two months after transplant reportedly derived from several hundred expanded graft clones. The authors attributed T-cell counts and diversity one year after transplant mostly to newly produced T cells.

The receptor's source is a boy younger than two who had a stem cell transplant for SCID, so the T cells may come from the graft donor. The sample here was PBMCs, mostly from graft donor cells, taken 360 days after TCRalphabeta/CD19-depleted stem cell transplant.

The CDR3 sequence is CASSRDLGHEQYF. CDR3 coding DNA: TGTGCCAGCAGTAGGGACTTAGGCCACGAGCAGTACTTC. The chain links TRBV27 to TRBJ2-7; possibly TRBD2 for D (6 bases). Trimming cost V 5 bases and J 5 bases, with 13 bases left between them. This CDR3 region has 13 residues. Germline CDR1 is MNHEY and CDR2 is SMNVEV (reference sequence).